The 10 T cell receptor beta chains given below trace back to one sample, sequenced in a study of shared clonotypes between healthy human individuals (dated by TCRdb to the early 2020s). The method behind the library was the immunoSEQ multiplex PCR assay. The immuneACCESS repertoire file appears here via TCRdb, limited to in-frame rearrangements. These files lack a portion of the clones; in checked studies, under half of the deficit traces to unresolved V genes, and the cause of the others is not known. The sample profile shows 700,000 or so clones; approximately 79% of them were found once. Approximately 2% of the sample goes to the ten largest clones. Sample: memory CD4+ T cells sorted from blood. The sample's cell subset or site label, in plain terms: CD45RA-negative fraction. These receptors were obtained from a woman aged 25 to 39 in good health.

The rearrangement joins TRBV6-5 to TRBJ1-5; D may be TRBD1 (6 bases). The germline V and J ends were trimmed by 0 bases and 6 bases, with 12 bases remaining between them. Germline loops: CDR1 MNHEY, CDR2 SVGAGI. There are 15 residues in the CDR3. The DNA for the CDR3 is TGTGCCAGCAGTTACTCAGCAGGGGAAGGTCAGCCCCAGCATTTT. Residues: CASSYSAGEGQPQHF.

This chain connects TRBV10-2 to TRBJ2-7; D is perhaps TRBD2 (5 bases). The CDR3 runs to 14 residues. Germline assignment: CDR1 WSHSY and CDR2 SAAADI. V was shortened by 2 bases and J by 5 bases, with 13 bases between the two germline ends. The CDR3 protein is CASSETSLRDEQYF. The DNA of the CDR3 is TGCGCCAGCAGTGAGACTAGTCTTAGGGACGAGCAGTACTTC.

The CDR3 bases are TGTGCCTGGAGTCTCGACTTAGCCAAAAACATTCAGTACTTC. This encodes CAWSLDLAKNIQYF. The chain recombines TRBV30 with TRBJ2-4; D gene uncertain. The CDR3 contains 14 residues. Germline loops: CDR1 GTSNPN, CDR2 SVGIG (reference sequence). Trimming pared 2 bases from V and 0 bases from J, leaving 8 bases between.

This chain uses TRBV6-4 with TRBJ2-1; 7 bases are shared with TRBD1. Germline CDR1 MRHNA, CDR2 SNTAGT. Trimming took 0 bases from V and 8 from J; bases not matched to a gene: 4. This CDR3 region has 14 residues. This CDR3 reads CASSDSIGGDEQFF. CDR3 in DNA: TGTGCCAGCAGTGACTCGATAGGGGGCGATGAGCAGTTCTTC.

The V gene is TRBV28, the J gene TRBJ2-7; 9 nucleotides line up with TRBD1. The germline V gene has CDR1 MDHEN and CDR2 SYDVKM. V trimming: 4 bases; J trimming: 10 bases; junction bases outside the gene matches: 5. This CDR3 has 12 amino acids. DNA for the CDR3: TGTGCCAGCAGTTCCGGACAGGGGCTTCAGTACTTC. It is translated as CASSSGQGLQYF.

This clone was recorded only once. This chain connects TRBV29-1 to TRBJ1-1; TRBD1 agrees at 7 bases. From germline, CDR1 is SQVTM and CDR2 ANQGSEA. The CDR3 totals 13 residues. V lost 8 bases to trimming and J lost 2 bases; unmatched junction nucleotides: 8. DNA of the CDR3: TGCAGCATCCCGACAGGGAGTAACACTGAAGCTTTCTTT. Translation gives CSIPTGSNTEAFF.

The V gene is TRBV28, the J gene TRBJ1-5; the D gene is possibly TRBD1 (5 bases). Trimming pared 6 bases from V and 3 bases from J, leaving 21 bases between. This CDR3 is 17 amino acids long. From germline, CDR1 is MDHEN and CDR2 SYDVKM. CDR3 amino acids: CASSNRGVGRDNQPQHF. The CDR3 nucleotides read TGTGCCAGCAGCAACCGAGGAGTGGGCAGGGACAATCAGCCCCAGCATTTT.

The genes are TRBV19 and TRBJ1-2; D gene uncertain. CDR1 is LNHDA and CDR2 is SQIVND in the germline V gene (reference sequence). The CDR3 runs 14 residues. V gave up 6 bases and J gave up 3 bases, with 14 bases separating them. The CDR3 sequence is CASSPGESYYGYTF. CDR3 coding DNA: TGTGCCAGTAGCCCCGGGGAGAGTTACTATGGCTACACCTTC.

This clone was recorded many times. This chain connects TRBV25-1 to TRBJ2-7, with a possible D match to TRBD2 (5 bases). Trimming pared 7 bases from V and 5 bases from J, leaving 12 bases between. Per germline, CDR1 MGHDK and CDR2 SYGVNS. The CDR3 has 12 residues. CDR3 in amino acids: CASTGLGNEQYF. In nucleotides, the CDR3 is TGTGCCAGCACGGGATTAGGGAACGAGCAGTACTTC.

This clone was recorded once. The chain couples TRBV10-2 to TRBJ2-6, with TRBD1 matching over 8 bases. The CDR3 is 15 amino acids. Losses at the gene ends were 8 bases for V and 4 bases for J; bases not matched to a gene: 7. Germline CDR1 WSHSY, CDR2 SAAADI. The CDR3 is CASSGQGSGANVLTF. The CDR3 region has the DNA TGCGCCAGCTCCGGACAGGGATCCGGGGCCAACGTCCTGACTTTC.